Here is one TCR beta chain with its context. The source of the sample is a study of control samples from healthy donors and cancer patients. Germline V CDR1 and CDR2: SGHAT, FQNNGV. The length of the CDR3 is 12 residues. The V segment lost 5 bases and the J segment 8 bases; nucleotides outside the gene matches: 1. TCRdb's table, derived via immunoSEQ multiplex PCR, lists solely in-frame clones and lacks some. The sample includes some 130,000 clones, about nine tenths of them seen just once. The TCR originated in a man aged 40-50 years in good health. Sequencing was done on a sample of blood. The chain has TRBV11-2 and TRBJ2-1, with 9 bases lining up with TRBD1. The CDR3 nucleotides are TGTGCCAGCAGCCGGACAGGGGATGAGCAGTTCTTC. Its protein is CASSRTGDEQFF.